This is a list of T cell receptor beta chains from one sample in a study of STAT5B mutations in CD4+ large granular lymphocyte leukemia. Assay used: immunoSEQ multiplex PCR; TCRdb lists only in-frame clones, some missing. Of 23,000 or so clones in the sample, 79% were seen once. Sequencing was carried out using CD4+ T cells from blood buffy coats. The origin of the receptors is a human donor in good health. Both conserved end residues are part of each CDR3. The D gene is left open where the match is weak. Size tells how often a clone was seen (once, few, many) or the class of an expanded clone, and some rows leave it out.

d_call	v_call	clone_size	j_call	cdr3_aa
TRBD2	TRBV18	-	TRBJ2-5	CASSPRRLASGRIGETQYF
-	TRBV6-5	-	TRBJ2-7	CASSPRSGSEQYF
TRBD2	TRBV18	-	TRBJ2-1	CASSPLELAGENEQFF
-	TRBV7-9	-	TRBJ2-7	CASSPRAAGRHEQYF
-	TRBV10-1	-	TRBJ2-4	CASRRGSAKNIQYF
TRBD1	TRBV5-1	-	TRBJ1-5	CASSQGVDQPQHF
TRBD2	TRBV6-5	-	TRBJ2-7	CAIPRGREGRYEQYF
-	TRBV6-1	once	TRBJ1-3	CASSPDGTIYF
-	TRBV6-5	-	TRBJ1-2	CASSYSMGQNYGYTF
-	TRBV5-4	-	TRBJ1-1	CASSIVGGAEAFF
-	TRBV5-1	-	TRBJ2-3	CASSAGSGSDTQYF
-	TRBV7-8	-	TRBJ2-7	CASSLGRQDYEQYF
-	TRBV7-9	-	TRBJ1-4	CASSLDGLEKLFF
-	TRBV28	-	TRBJ1-2	CASSLSWELDVGGYTF
-	TRBV2	-	TRBJ1-4	CASSETRQSNEKLFF
-	TRBV7-2	-	TRBJ2-7	CASSLQGYEQYF
-	TRBV6-5	few	TRBJ2-5	CASRREPTQETQYF
-	TRBV6-1	once	TRBJ1-1	CASRPTWVQGEAFF
-	TRBV6-1	-	TRBJ2-7	CASSPAGTLVYEQYF
TRBD2	TRBV10-3	-	TRBJ2-7	CAISELAGSYEQYF
TRBD1	TRBV7-9	-	TRBJ2-2	CASTLTGTTGELFF
-	TRBV6-1	-	TRBJ2-5	CASSEQHETQYF
-	TRBV7-2	-	TRBJ2-3	CASKSAISADTQYF
-	TRBV30	-	TRBJ2-2	CAWSQTSFAGELFF
-	TRBV6-1	-	TRBJ1-2	CASSGMGGVDGYTF
-	TRBV27	-	TRBJ1-4	CASSLSVGGHLATNEKLFF
-	TRBV6-6	-	TRBJ2-3	CASGPAGRPGVQYF
TRBD1	TRBV5-1	-	TRBJ2-5	CASNPDRGPKTQYF
-	TRBV5-6	-	TRBJ2-2	CASSLGGGSLENTGELFF
-	TRBV28	-	TRBJ2-6	CASRVVPRWGKRYSGANVLTF
-	TRBV7-9	-	TRBJ2-7	CASSSLGGSYEQYF
-	TRBV4-1	-	TRBJ1-1	CASSQGNSQGKRNTEAFF
-	TRBV6-1	-	TRBJ2-5	CASSEPLAWETQYF
TRBD1	TRBV6-5	-	TRBJ2-7	CASSRQTGTYEQYF
TRBD2	TRBV10-3	-	TRBJ2-1	CAISEFPTSGGHNEQFF
TRBD1	TRBV5-1	-	TRBJ2-5	CASSFNRGSETQYF
TRBD2	TRBV2	few	TRBJ2-1	CASRLLAGGYNEQFF
TRBD1	TRBV2	-	TRBJ2-7	CASTETWDRAYEQYF
-	TRBV27	-	TRBJ1-1	CASSPRPGDTEAFF
-	TRBV4-2	-	TRBJ2-3	CASRPRQSHTDTQYF
-	TRBV30	few	TRBJ1-1	CAGTGLMNTEAFF
TRBD2	TRBV19	-	TRBJ2-1	CASGGTTNNEQFF
-	TRBV2	-	TRBJ2-3	CASSELTTDTQYF
-	TRBV11-2	-	TRBJ2-5	CASSLGRVVETQYF
-	TRBV10-3	-	TRBJ2-1	CAIKGGNNEQFF
-	TRBV7-9	-	TRBJ2-1	CASSLVWTALINEQFF
-	TRBV6-4	-	TRBJ2-3	CASSDNHFNRPDTQYF
-	TRBV10-3	-	TRBJ2-5	CAISDFDKGGGETQYF
-	TRBV9	-	TRBJ2-3	CASSVLSPQGFADTQYF
TRBD2	TRBV10-3	-	TRBJ2-5	CAIRAGLAGPGETQYF
-	TRBV10-3	-	TRBJ2-3	CAISATSISTDTQYF
TRBD2	TRBV6-6	-	TRBJ2-1	CASSRLAGGYNEQFF
-	TRBV5-8	-	TRBJ2-1	CASSLFGGASSYNEQFF